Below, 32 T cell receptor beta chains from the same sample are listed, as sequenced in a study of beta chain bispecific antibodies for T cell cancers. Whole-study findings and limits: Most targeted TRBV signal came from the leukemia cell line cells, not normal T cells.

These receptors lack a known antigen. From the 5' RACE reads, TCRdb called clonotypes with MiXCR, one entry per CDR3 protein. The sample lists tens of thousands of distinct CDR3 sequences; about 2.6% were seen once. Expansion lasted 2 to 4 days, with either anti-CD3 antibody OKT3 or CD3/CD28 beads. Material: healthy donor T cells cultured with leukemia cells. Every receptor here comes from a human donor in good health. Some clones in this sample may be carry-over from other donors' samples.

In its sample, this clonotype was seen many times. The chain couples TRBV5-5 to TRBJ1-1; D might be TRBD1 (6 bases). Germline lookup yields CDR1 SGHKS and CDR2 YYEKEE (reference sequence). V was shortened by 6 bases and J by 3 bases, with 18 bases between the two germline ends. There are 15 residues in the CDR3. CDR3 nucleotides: TGTGCCAGCAAGGCCGAGGGGGGTTTTTACACTGAAGCTTTCTTT. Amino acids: CASKAEGGFYTEAFF. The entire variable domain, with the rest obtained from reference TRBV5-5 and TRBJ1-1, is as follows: DAGVTQSPTHLIKTRGQQVTLRCSPISGHKSVSWYQQVLGQGPQFIFQYYEKEERGRGNFPDRFSARQFPNYSSELNVNALLLGDSALYLCASKAEGGFYTEAFFGQGTRLTVV.

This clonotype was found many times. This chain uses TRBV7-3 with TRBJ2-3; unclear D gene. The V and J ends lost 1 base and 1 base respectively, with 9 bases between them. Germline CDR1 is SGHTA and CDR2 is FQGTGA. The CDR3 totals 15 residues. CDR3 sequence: CASSLNGYRTDTQYF. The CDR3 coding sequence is TGTGCCAGCAGCTTAAACGGTTACCGCACAGATACGCAGTATTTT.

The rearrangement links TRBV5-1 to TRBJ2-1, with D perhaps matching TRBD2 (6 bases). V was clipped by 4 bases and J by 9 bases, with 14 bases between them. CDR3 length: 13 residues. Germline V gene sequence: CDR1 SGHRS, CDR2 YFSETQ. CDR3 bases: TGCGCCAGCAGCACGGGCCTAGCGACTGAGCAGTTCTTC. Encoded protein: CASSTGLATEQFF.

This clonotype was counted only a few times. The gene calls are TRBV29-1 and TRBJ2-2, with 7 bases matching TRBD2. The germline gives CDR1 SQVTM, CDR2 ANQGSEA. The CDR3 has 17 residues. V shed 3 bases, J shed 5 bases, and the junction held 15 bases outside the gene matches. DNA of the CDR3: TGCAGCGTTGACAGACCTCCGGGACTATTCCCAACCGGGGAGCTGTTTTTT. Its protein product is CSVDRPPGLFPTGELFF.

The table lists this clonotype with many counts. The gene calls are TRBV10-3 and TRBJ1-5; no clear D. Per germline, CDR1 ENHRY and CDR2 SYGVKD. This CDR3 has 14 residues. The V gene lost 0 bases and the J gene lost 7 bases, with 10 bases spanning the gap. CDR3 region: CAISESGVGQPQHF. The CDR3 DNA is TGTGCCATCAGTGAGTCTGGGGTCGGACAGCCCCAGCATTTT.

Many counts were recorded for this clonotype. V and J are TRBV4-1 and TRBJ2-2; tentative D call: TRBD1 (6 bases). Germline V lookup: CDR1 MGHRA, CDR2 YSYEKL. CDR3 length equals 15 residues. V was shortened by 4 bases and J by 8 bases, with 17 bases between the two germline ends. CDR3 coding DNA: TGCGCCAGCAGCCTCGGGGCGAGGGGGACGGGGGAGCTGTTTTTT. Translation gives CASSLGARGTGELFF.

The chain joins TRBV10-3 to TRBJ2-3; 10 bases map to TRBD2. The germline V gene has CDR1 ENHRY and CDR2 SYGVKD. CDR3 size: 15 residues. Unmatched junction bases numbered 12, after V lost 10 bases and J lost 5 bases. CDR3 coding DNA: TGTGCCAGCTCACCACAGCGGGGGGGCGGAGATACGCAGTATTTT. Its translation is CASSPQRGGGDTQYF.

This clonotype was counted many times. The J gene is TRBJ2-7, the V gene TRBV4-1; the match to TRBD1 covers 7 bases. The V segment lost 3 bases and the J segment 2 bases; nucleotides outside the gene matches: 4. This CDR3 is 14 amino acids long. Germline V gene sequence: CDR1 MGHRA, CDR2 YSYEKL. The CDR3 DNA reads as TGCGCCAGCAGCCAGGCGACAGGGACCTACGAGCAGTACTTC. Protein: CASSQATGTYEQYF.

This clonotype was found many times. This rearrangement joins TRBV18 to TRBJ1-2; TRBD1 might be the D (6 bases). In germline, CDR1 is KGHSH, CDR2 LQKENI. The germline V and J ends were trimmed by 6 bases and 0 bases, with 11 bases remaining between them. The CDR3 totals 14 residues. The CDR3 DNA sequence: TGTGCCAGCTCTGAGGGGGGAGCTAACTATGGCTACACCTTC. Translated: CASSEGGANYGYTF.

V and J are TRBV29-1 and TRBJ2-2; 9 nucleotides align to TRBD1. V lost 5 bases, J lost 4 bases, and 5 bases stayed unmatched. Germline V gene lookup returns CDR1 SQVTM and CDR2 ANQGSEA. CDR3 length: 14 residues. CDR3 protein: CSVSGTGPTGELFF. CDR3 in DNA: TGCAGCGTTTCCGGGACAGGGCCCACCGGGGAGCTGTTTTTT.

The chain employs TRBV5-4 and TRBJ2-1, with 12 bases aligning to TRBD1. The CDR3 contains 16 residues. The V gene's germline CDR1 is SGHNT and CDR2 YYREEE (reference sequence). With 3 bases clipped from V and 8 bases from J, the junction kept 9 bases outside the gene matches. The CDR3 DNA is TGTGCCAGCAGCTCGGCCGGGACAGGGGGCTCTTATGAGCAGTTCTTC. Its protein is CASSSAGTGGSYEQFF.

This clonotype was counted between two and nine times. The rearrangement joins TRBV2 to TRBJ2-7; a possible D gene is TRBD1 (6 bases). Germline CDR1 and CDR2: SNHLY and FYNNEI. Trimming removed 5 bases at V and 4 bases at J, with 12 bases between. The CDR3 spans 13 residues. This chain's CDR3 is CASSSRTDYEQYF. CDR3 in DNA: TGTGCCAGCAGTTCCAGGACAGATTACGAGCAGTACTTC.

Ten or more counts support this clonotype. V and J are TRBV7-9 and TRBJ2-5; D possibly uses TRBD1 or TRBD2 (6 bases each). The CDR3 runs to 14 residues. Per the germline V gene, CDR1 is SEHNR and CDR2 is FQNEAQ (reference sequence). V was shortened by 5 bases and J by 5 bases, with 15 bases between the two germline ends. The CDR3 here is CASSARGARETQYF. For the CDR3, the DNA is TGTGCCAGCAGCGCAAGGGGGGCCCGGGAGACCCAGTACTTC.

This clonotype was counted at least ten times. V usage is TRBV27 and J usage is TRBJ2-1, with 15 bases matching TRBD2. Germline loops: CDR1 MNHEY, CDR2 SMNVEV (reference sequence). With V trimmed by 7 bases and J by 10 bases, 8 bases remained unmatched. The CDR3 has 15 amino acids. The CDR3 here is CASNPRTSGGGEQFF. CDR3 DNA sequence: TGTGCCAGCAACCCACGGACTAGCGGGGGGGGGGAGCAGTTCTTC.

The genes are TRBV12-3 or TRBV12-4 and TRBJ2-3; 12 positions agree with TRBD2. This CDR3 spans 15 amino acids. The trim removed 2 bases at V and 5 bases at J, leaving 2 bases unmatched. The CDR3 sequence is CASSLWTSGVDTQYF. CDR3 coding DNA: TGTGCCAGCAGTTTATGGACTAGCGGGGTAGATACGCAGTATTTT.

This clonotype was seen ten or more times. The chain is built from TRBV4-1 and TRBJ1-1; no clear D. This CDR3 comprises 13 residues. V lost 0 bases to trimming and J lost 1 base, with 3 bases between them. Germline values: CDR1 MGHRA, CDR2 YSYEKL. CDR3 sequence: CASSQDWNTEAFF. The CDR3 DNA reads TGCGCCAGCAGCCAAGATTGGAACACTGAAGCTTTCTTT.

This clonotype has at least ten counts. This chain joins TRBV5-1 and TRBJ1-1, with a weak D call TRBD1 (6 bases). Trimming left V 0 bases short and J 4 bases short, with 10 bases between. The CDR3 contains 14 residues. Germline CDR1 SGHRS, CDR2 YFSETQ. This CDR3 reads CASSLAGGRTEAFF. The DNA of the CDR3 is TGCGCCAGCAGCTTGGCCGGGGGGCGCACTGAAGCTTTCTTT. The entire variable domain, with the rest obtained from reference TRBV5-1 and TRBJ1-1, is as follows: KAGVTQTPRYLIKTRGQQVTLSCSPISGHRSVSWYQQTPGQGLQFLFEYFSETQRNKGNFPGRFSGRQFSNSRSEMNVSTLELGDSALYLCASSLAGGRTEAFFGQGTRLTVV.

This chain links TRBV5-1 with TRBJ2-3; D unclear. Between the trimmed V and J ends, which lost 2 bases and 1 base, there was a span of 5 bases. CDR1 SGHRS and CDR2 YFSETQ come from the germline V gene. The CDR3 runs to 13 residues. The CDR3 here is CASSFTGTDTQYF. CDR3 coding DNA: TGCGCCAGCAGCTTTACAGGCACAGATACGCAGTATTTT.

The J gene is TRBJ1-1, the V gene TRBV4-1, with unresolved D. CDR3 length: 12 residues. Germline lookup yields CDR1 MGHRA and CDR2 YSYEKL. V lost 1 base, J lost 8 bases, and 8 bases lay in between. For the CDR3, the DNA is TGCGCCAGCAGCCAAGCTGGGAGCGAAGCTTTCTTT. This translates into CASSQAGSEAFF.

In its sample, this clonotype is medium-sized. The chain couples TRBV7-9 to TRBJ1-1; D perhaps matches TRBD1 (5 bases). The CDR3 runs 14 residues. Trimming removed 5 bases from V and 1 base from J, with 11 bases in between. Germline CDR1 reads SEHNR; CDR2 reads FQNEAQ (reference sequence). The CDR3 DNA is TGTGCCAGCAGCCTTTGGGACGGGAACACTGAAGCTTTCTTT. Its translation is CASSLWDGNTEAFF. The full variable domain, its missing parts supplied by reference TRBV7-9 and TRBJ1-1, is DTGVSQNPRHKITKRGQNVTFRCDPISEHNRLYWYRQTLGQGPEFLTYFQNEAQLEKSRLLSDRFSAERPKGSFSTLEIQRTEQGDSAMYLCASSLWDGNTEAFFGQGTRLTVV.

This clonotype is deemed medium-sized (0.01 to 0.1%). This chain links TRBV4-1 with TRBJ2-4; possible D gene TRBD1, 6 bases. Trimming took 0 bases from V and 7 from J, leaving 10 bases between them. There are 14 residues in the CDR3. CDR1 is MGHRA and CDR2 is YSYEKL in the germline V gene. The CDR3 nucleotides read TGCGCCAGCAGCCAAGATCAAGGACAGAACATTCAGTACTTC. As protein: CASSQDQGQNIQYF.

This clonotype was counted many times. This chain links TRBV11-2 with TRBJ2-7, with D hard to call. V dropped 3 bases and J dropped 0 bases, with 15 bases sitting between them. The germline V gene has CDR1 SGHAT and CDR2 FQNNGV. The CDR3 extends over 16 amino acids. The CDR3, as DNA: TGTGCCAGCAGCTTTACGTGGGAAGGAAGCTCCTACGAGCAGTACTTC. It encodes CASSFTWEGSSYEQYF.

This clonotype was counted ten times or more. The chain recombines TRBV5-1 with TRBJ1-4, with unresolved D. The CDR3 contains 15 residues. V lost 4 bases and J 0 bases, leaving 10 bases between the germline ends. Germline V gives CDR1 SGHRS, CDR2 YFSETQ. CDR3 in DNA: TGCGCCAGCAGCGGAGAGGTATCAACTAATGAAAAACTGTTTTTT. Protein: CASSGEVSTNEKLFF.

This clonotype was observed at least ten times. CDR3 region: CASSLGVSTVSTDTQYF. Here the CDR3 DNA reads TGCGCCAGCAGCTTGGGGGTGTCTACAGTAAGCACAGATACGCAGTATTTT. The V call is TRBV5-1, the J call TRBJ2-3, with D unresolved. Trimming took off 0 bases at V and 0 bases at J, with 14 bases between the two ends. Per the germline V gene, CDR1 is SGHRS and CDR2 is YFSETQ. The CDR3 extends over 17 amino acids.

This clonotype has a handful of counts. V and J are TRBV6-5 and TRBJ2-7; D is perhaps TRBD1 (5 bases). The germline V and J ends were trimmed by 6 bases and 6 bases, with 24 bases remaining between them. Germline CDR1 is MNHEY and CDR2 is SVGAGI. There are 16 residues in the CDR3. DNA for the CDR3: TGTGCCAGCAGCCGCCACGCAGGGTCCGCTCTTGGCGAGCAGTACTTC. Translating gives CASSRHAGSALGEQYF.

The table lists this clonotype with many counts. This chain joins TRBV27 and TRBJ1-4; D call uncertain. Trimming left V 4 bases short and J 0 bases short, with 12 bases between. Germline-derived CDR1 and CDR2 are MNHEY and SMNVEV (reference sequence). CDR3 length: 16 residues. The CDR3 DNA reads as TGTGCCAGCAGTTCCGTCCAACACGCAACTAATGAAAAACTGTTTTTT. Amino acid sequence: CASSSVQHATNEKLFF.

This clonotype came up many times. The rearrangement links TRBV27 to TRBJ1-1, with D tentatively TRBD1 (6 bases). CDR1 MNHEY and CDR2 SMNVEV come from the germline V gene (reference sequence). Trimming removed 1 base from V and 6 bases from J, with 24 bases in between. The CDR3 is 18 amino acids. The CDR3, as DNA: TGTGCCAGCAGTTTATGGGACATGGGGCGCGATAATGTCGCTGAAGCTTTCTTT. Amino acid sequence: CASSLWDMGRDNVAEAFF.

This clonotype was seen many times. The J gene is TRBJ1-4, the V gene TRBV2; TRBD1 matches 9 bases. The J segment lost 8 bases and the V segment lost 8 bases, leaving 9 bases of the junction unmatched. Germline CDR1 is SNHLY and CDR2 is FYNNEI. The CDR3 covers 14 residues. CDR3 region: CASSSGQGREKLFF. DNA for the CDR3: TGTGCCAGCTCTTCCGGACAGGGGAGGGAAAAACTGTTTTTT.

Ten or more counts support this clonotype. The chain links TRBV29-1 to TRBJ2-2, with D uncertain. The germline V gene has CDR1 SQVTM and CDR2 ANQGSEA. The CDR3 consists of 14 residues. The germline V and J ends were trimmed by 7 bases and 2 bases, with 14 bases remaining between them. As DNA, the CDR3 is TGCAGCGCTCCCCACCCAGCCAACACCGGGGAGCTGTTTTTT. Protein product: CSAPHPANTGELFF.

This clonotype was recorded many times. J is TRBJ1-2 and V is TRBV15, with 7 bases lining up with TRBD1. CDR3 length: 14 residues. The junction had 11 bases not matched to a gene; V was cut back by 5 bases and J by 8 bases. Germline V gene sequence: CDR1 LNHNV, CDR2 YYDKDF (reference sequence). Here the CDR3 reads CATSWDSTLGGYTF. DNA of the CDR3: TGTGCCACCAGCTGGGACAGTACTCTTGGGGGCTACACCTTC.

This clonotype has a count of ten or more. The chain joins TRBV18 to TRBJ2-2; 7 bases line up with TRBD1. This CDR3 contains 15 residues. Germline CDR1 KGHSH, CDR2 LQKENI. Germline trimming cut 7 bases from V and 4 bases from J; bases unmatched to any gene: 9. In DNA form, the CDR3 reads TGTGCCAGCTTATGGACAGGAGAAGTCACCGGGGAGCTGTTTTTT. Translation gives CASLWTGEVTGELFF.

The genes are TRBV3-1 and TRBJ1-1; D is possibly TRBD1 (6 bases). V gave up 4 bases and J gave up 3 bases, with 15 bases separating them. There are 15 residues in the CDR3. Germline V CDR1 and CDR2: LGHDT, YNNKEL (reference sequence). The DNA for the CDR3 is TGTGCCAGCAGCCGGGGGGGGGGGCGCGACACTGAAGCTTTCTTT. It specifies CASSRGGGRDTEAFF.